Listed below are T cell receptor beta chains from one sample, sequenced in a study of shared clonotypes between healthy human individuals. TCRdb's table, derived via immunoSEQ multiplex PCR, lists solely in-frame clones and lacks some. Of roughly 1,500,000 clones listed, 95% to 99% are singletons. Input material: naive CD4+ T cells sorted from blood. These receptors were collected from a man aged 30 to 45 in good health. Each CDR3 is given with its conserved first and last residue. Each record gives: V gene, clone size, CDR3 length, J gene, D gene, CDR3 DNA, CDR3 protein. D genes are given only for firm matches. For some rows the clone size is stated as once, few or many, or as a class when expanded; others skip it.

TRBV27	once	11	TRBJ2-1	NA	TGTGCCAGCAGTTTAGGGACTTCGCAGTTCTTC	CASSLGTSQFF
TRBV27	NA	16	TRBJ2-1	TRBD2	TGTGCCAGCAGTCCCGGGGGACTAGCGGGATACAATGAGCAGTTCTTC	CASSPGGLAGYNEQFF
TRBV10-3	once	17	TRBJ1-1	NA	TGTGCCATCAGTGAGGGCCTCCTTCAGGGGACTGGAAAACGAGCTTTCTTT	CAISEGLLQGTGKRAFF
TRBV19	NA	16	TRBJ2-1	TRBD2	TGTGCCAGTAGTACATGGGTCACTAGCGGGAGGGGTGAGCAGTTCTTC	CASSTWVTSGRGEQFF
TRBV28	NA	12	TRBJ2-7	NA	TGTGCCAGCAGGCTGACACCTTACGAGCAGTACTTC	CASRLTPYEQYF
TRBV10-3	NA	16	TRBJ2-2	TRBD1	TGTGCCATCAGTGTGGGGACAGGGGAGAACACCGGGGAGCTGTTTTTT	CAISVGTGENTGELFF
TRBV7-6	NA	17	TRBJ1-5	TRBD1	TGTGCCAGCAGCGCCGGGACAGGGCTTTATAGCAATCAGCCCCAGCATTTT	CASSAGTGLYSNQPQHF
TRBV5-1	NA	13	TRBJ2-5	NA	TGCGCCAGCAGCCTAGGGGGTCGGGAGACCCAGTACTTC	CASSLGGRETQYF
TRBV5-1	NA	17	TRBJ2-7	TRBD2	TGCGCCAGCAGCTCCGGGACTAGCGAATTTGGAGCCTACGAGCAGTACTTC	CASSSGTSEFGAYEQYF
TRBV23-1	NA	19	TRBJ2-2	TRBD2	TGCGCCAGCACTTCCCAGTCTCAAGGTAGCGGGGCGAACACCGGGGAGCTGTTTTTT	CASTSQSQGSGANTGELFF